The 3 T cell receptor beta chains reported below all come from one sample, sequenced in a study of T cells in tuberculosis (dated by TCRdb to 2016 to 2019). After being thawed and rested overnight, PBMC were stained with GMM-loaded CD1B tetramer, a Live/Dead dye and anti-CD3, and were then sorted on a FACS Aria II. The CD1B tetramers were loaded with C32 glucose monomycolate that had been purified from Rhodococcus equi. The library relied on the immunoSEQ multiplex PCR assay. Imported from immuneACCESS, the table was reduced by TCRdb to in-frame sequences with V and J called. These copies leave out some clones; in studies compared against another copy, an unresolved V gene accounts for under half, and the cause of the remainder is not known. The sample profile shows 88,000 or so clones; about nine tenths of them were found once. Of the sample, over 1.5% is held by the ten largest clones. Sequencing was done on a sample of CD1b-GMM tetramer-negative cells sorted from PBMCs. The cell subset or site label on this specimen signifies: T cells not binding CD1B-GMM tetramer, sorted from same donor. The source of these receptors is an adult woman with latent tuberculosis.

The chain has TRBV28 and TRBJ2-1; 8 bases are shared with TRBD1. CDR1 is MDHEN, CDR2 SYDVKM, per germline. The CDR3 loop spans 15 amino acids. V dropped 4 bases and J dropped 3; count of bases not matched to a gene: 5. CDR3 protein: CASSSGQGGYNEQFF. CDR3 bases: TGTGCCAGCAGTTCCGGACAGGGTGGCTACAATGAGCAGTTCTTC.

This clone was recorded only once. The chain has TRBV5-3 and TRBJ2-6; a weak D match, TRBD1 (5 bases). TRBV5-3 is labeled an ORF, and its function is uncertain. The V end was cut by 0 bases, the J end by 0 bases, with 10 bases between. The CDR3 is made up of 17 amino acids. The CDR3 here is CARSLGQQCSGANVLTF. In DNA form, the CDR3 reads TGTGCCAGAAGCTTGGGACAGCAATGCTCTGGGGCCAACGTCCTGACTTTC.

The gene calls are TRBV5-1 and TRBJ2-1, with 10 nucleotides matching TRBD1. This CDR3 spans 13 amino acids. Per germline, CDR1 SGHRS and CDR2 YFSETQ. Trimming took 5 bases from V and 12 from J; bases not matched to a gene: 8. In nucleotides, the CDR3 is TGCGCCAGCAGGACCCGACAGGGGGCGCCGCAGTTCTTC. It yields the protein CASRTRQGAPQFF.